This TCR beta chain was profiled in a study of blood T cell repertoires in COVID-19. Whole-study context: PBMCs, B-cell-depleted T cells, or T cells provided the cDNA or gDNA that made up the material.

Per the original methods: Reference gene primer amplification yielded estimated nucleated cell counts. Sequencing was performed with immunoSEQ multiplex PCR; in TCRdb, only in-frame clones are kept and a portion is missing. The V and J calls and clone size come from that table; D and trimming were worked out from the DNA. The sample has more than 200,000 clones; approximately 80% are singletons. With 5 bases clipped from V and 7 bases from J, the junction kept 2 bases outside the gene matches. Germline CDR1 is LNHDA and CDR2 is SQIVND (reference sequence). The CDR3 runs to 13 residues. This clone showed up just once.

The receptor's source is a woman in her thirties or forties with acute COVID-19. The sequenced sample was PBMCs or T cells enriched from blood (not recorded which). This sequence joins TRBV19 and TRBJ1-6; 7 bases map to TRBD1. DNA of the CDR3: TGTGCCAGTAGTCTAGGGGGCAATTCACCCCTCCACTTT. It yields the protein CASSLGGNSPLHF.